This is a list of T cell receptor beta chains from one sample in a study of shared clonotypes between healthy human individuals. TCRdb's table, derived via immunoSEQ multiplex PCR, lists solely in-frame clones and lacks some. The sample holds about 2.4 million clones; 80% to 95% are singletons and the top ten take 0.36%. The sequenced material came from naive CD4+ T cells from PBMCs. The receptors here all came from a man aged 18 to 29 in good health. Some clones in this sample may be carry-over from other donors' samples. Both conserved end residues are part of each CDR3. The D gene is left open where the match is weak. Not all rows give a size; the values are once, few, many and, for expanded clones, a class.

v_call	j_call	clone_size	d_call	cdr3_length	cdr3_aa	cdr3_nt
TRBV7-3	TRBJ2-2	.	.	15	CASSPSGFNTGELFF	TGTGCCAGCAGCCCCTCAGGGTTCAACACCGGGGAGCTGTTTTTT
TRBV6-5	TRBJ1-5	.	.	15	CASSLYSGANQPQHF	TGTGCCAGCAGTTTATACAGCGGGGCCAATCAGCCCCAGCATTTT
TRBV5-4	TRBJ2-5	.	TRBD2	17	CASSLEHPGLALETQYF	TGTGCCAGCAGCTTGGAACACCCGGGACTAGCTCTCGAGACCCAGTACTTC
TRBV7-3	TRBJ2-1	.	TRBD1	16	CASSPLTGARNNEQFF	TGTGCCAGCAGCCCACTAACAGGGGCTCGGAACAATGAGCAGTTCTTC
TRBV6-1	TRBJ1-5	few	.	16	CASSEHAAWEDQPQHF	TGTGCCAGCAGTGAACATGCCGCCTGGGAGGATCAGCCCCAGCATTTT
TRBV18	TRBJ2-2	.	.	15	CASSAGTLNTGELFF	TGTGCCAGCTCAGCCGGGACTCTTAACACCGGGGAGCTGTTTTTT
TRBV4-3	TRBJ2-7	.	.	14	CASSQDPRIYEQYF	TGCGCCAGCAGCCAAGATCCCCGCATCTACGAGCAGTACTTC
TRBV30	TRBJ1-5	few	TRBD1	14	CAWSVGTASQPQHF	TGTGCCTGGAGTGTAGGGACAGCGAGTCAGCCCCAGCATTTT
TRBV9	TRBJ2-3	.	TRBD1	16	CASSVGGTGMGNTQYF	TGTGCCAGCAGCGTAGGAGGGACAGGGATGGGAAATACGCAGTATTTT
TRBV7-9	TRBJ1-3	.	.	15	CASSPNTLSGNTIYF	TGTGCCAGCAGCCCCAACACGCTCTCTGGAAACACCATATATTTT
TRBV6-5	TRBJ2-2	.	.	15	CASSYGAGPTGELFF	TGTGCCAGCAGTTATGGGGCAGGGCCCACCGGGGAGCTGTTTTTT
TRBV7-3	TRBJ1-6	.	.	14	CASSQGGANSPLHF	TGTGCCAGCAGCCAAGGTGGCGCTAATTCACCCCTCCACTTT
TRBV30	TRBJ1-4	.	.	15	CAWSPSLGPGEKLFF	TGTGCCTGGAGCCCCTCATTAGGACCTGGTGAAAAACTGTTTTTT
TRBV6-1	TRBJ1-1	.	TRBD1	13	CASFYSGGREAFF	TGTGCCAGCTTTTACTCAGGGGGGCGTGAAGCTTTCTTT